A single sample gave rise to the 9 T cell receptor beta chains below, sequenced in a study of OX40 agonist ivuxolimab in advanced cancers. Clones were sequenced by immunoSEQ multiplex PCR, and TCRdb holds only the in-frame ones, with some missing. The sample carries 12,000 or so clones, about 86% recorded once. The source was CD4+ or CD8+ T cells sorted from blood, collected in a trial of the OX40 agonist ivuxolimab. These receptors were obtained from an adult with an advanced solid tumor such as melanoma, head and neck, liver or kidney cancer.

This chain's CDR3 is CACGQNYGYTF. The CDR3 DNA reads TGTGCCTGCGGACAGAACTATGGCTACACCTTC. The chain employs TRBV30 and TRBJ1-2; possible D gene TRBD1, 6 bases. There are 11 residues in the CDR3. V lost 6 bases and J 2 bases, leaving 7 bases between the germline ends. CDR1 GTSNPN and CDR2 SVGIG come from the germline V gene (reference sequence). Together with reference TRBV30 and TRBJ1-2, the CDR3 gives the full variable domain: SQTIHQWPATLVQPVGSPLSLECTVEGTSNPNLYWYRQAAGRGLQLLFYSVGIGQISSEVPQNLSASRPQDRQFILSSKKLLLSDSGFYLCACGQNYGYTFGSGTRLTVV.

The V gene is TRBV2, the J gene TRBJ1-2; 7 bases line up with TRBD1. The CDR3 is 14 residues long. Germline V lookup: CDR1 SNHLY, CDR2 FYNNEI. J lost 8 bases, V lost 8 bases, and 14 bases had no gene match. In nucleotides, the CDR3 is TGTGCCAGCTACTCGGACAGGTGGGACGAAGGCTACACCTTC. It codes for CASYSDRWDEGYTF.

V is TRBV18 and J is TRBJ2-3, with 9 bases fitting TRBD1. From germline, CDR1 is KGHSH and CDR2 LQKENI. J gave up 4 bases and V 2 bases, and 10 bases lay outside the gene matches. The CDR3 is 17 amino acids. CDR3 sequence: CASSPVSGTGWSDTQYF. CDR3 coding DNA: TGTGCCAGCTCACCAGTATCCGGGACAGGGTGGTCAGATACGCAGTATTTT.

CDR3: CASNNVPTGYTGELFF. The CDR3 nucleotides are TGTGCCAGCAACAACGTGCCAACAGGGTACACCGGGGAGCTGTTTTTT. The chain is built from TRBV9 and TRBJ2-2; the D gene is possibly TRBD1 (6 bases). V was trimmed by 6 bases and J by 3 bases, leaving 18 bases between them. The CDR3 runs to 16 residues. From germline, CDR1 is SGDLS and CDR2 YYNGEE.

The chain carries TRBV9 and TRBJ1-2; possibly TRBD1 for D (5 bases). V was shortened by 4 bases and J by 0 bases, with 16 bases between the two germline ends. CDR3 length equals 16 residues. CDR1 is SGDLS, CDR2 YYNGEE, per germline. CDR3 sequence (DNA): TGTGCCAGCAGCCTCCCACGCGAGGGGACTAACTATGGCTACACCTTC. Translation gives CASSLPREGTNYGYTF.

This sequence joins TRBV10-3 and TRBJ2-5; 7 bases map to TRBD1. CDR3 size: 14 residues. The V and J ends lost 4 bases and 1 base, in that order; junction bases with no gene match: 3. Germline V gene lookup returns CDR1 ENHRY and CDR2 SYGVKD. CDR3: CAISGTGVQETQYF. The CDR3 DNA reads as TGTGCCATCAGTGGAACAGGGGTCCAAGAGACCCAGTACTTC.

This chain joins TRBV7-9 and TRBJ1-1, with D unclear. Looked up from germline, CDR1 is SEHNR and CDR2 is FQNEAQ (reference sequence). The germline V and J ends were trimmed by 7 bases and 4 bases, with 10 bases remaining between them. The CDR3 has 12 amino acids. The CDR3 loop is CASNLGFTEAFF. The DNA of the CDR3 is TGTGCCAGCAACTTGGGGTTCACTGAAGCTTTCTTT.

About this clone: This sample also contains other DNA sequences that code for the same CDR3. The V gene is TRBV7-2, the J gene TRBJ2-3, with D possibly matching TRBD2 (7 bases). The CDR3 contains 15 residues. The germline gives CDR1 SGHTA, CDR2 FQGNSA. V lost 2 bases, J lost 6 bases, and 15 bases lay in between. CDR3 region: CASSLRGGAGDTQYF. CDR3 coding DNA: TGTGCCAGCAGCTTAAGGGGGGGGGCGGGCGATACGCAGTATTTT.

In its sample, this clone was seen once. The V call is TRBV4-3, the J call TRBJ2-3; maybe TRBD2 (5 bases). The V end lost 4 bases, the J end lost 2 bases, and 10 bases lay between the germline ends. This CDR3 comprises 14 residues. From germline, CDR1 is LGHNA and CDR2 YSLEER. In DNA form, the CDR3 reads TGCGCCAGCAGCCCATCGGGGTTCACAGATACGCAGTATTTT. Amino acid sequence: CASSPSGFTDTQYF.